This T cell receptor beta chain was captured in a study of shared clonotypes between healthy human individuals. About the research overall: CD4 naive and CD4 memory each took three plates per donor, while CD8 naive took two and CD8 memory one.

The CDR3 spans 17 residues. Replicate PCRs for sorted subsets used about 200 ng DNA; this equaled tens of thousands of T cell genomes. Measured with immunoSEQ multiplex PCR; TCRdb has only the in-frame clones, and not every one. The sample lists about 1.5 million clones, around 95% seen once, with approximately 1.1% in the top ten. With respect to this clone: Its specificity is not known.

Study-wide results and limits: Larger estimated richness was generally recorded for naive subsets relative to memory subsets.

The study separated CD4+ cells into CD45RA+ naive and CD45RA-negative memory subsets. This receptor was identified in a man aged 25-45 years in good health. The specimen sequenced was naive CD4+ T cells sorted from blood. Subset specified: CD45RA+ positively selected. V and J are TRBV21-1 and TRBJ2-2; no check of the table's D call, TRBD1, against the DNA was made. TRBV21-1 is listed as a pseudogene. CDR3 protein: CASSKAGGTENTGELFF. The CDR3 nucleotides read TGTGCCAGCAGCAAAGCAGGCGGGACAGAGAACACCGGGGAGCTGTTTTTT.